Reported below is one T cell receptor (beta chain). This clonotype was recorded at least ten times. Its antigen specificity is not known. Base qualities are not at hand, and no much larger clone is one base apart. This record belongs to a study of patients and donors after allogeneic stem cell transplantation (dated by TCRdb to about 2020). Library prep was done by RT-PCR. TCRdb names NextSeq 550 as the instrument used. The raw public data were reprocessed by TCRdb itself: fastp quality trimming at Q25, MiXCR clonotype calling, in-frame beta chains only. A single entry per CDR3 protein holds the most common genes and DNA from its merged rows. The sample table holds about 31,000 distinct CDR3 sequences, of which 6.8% were seen once. The top ten hold about 34% of the sample. From the germline V gene, CDR1 is MNHEY and CDR2 is SVGEGT. From the cysteine up to the phenylalanine, the CDR3 has a length of 15 residues. The sequence is cut down to CDR3 DNA, 45 bases in frame from base 1. The trim is 4 bases for V and 0 bases for J, with a gap of 10 bases between the germline ends.

The clonotype originates from a human donor who was either an allogeneic HSCT recipient or a stem cell or donor lymphocyte infusion donor (not recorded which). It is not recorded whose cells these are; they may come from a transplant donor. The sequence joins TRBV6-2 or TRBV6-3 to TRBJ1-5; the D gene cannot be resolved reliably. Sequenced: blood, either unsorted or a sorted T cell fraction (not recorded which). DNA sequence: TGTGCCAGCAGTTCTCCAGTCTATAGCAATCAGCCCCAGCATTTT. The resulting protein is CASSSPVYSNQPQHF.